The T cell receptor beta chain described here comes from a study of OX40 agonist ivuxolimab in advanced cancers. In the study overall: Clinicians treated patients with ivuxolimab, an agonistic anti-OX40 (CD134) antibody.

On this clone itself: As yet, its antigen is unknown.

Study conclusions and caveats: Fewer expanded clones were found on average in CD4+ than in CD8+ T cells. Some nonresponders additionally presented with little normalized T-cell clonal expansion.

Germline V lookup: CDR1 MNHEY, CDR2 SVGAGI. V shed 6 bases and J shed 0 bases, with 12 bases lying between them. The CDR3 consists of 15 residues. TCRdb's table, derived via immunoSEQ multiplex PCR, lists solely in-frame clones and lacks some. Among 90,000 to 100,000 clones listed, under 85% were seen once. The chain is built from TRBV6-5 and TRBJ1-3; no reliable D call. The specimen comprised CD4+ or CD8+ T cells sorted from blood, sampled in a trial of the OX40 agonist ivuxolimab. The clonotype comes from an adult with an advanced solid tumor such as melanoma, head and neck, liver or kidney cancer. CDR3 DNA: TGTGCCAGCAGCCGTAAGCCGAGCTCTGGAAACACCATATATTTT. As protein: CASSRKPSSGNTIYF.